This T cell receptor beta chain was identified in a study of blood T cell repertoires in COVID-19. About the study: Sources were T cells, B-cell-depleted T cells, or PBMCs; the material itself was cDNA or gDNA.

Looked up from germline, CDR1 is LNHDA and CDR2 is SQIVND (reference sequence). Trimming removed 3 bases at V and 0 bases at J, with 12 bases between. The CDR3 has 16 amino acids. Using immunoSEQ multiplex PCR, the repertoire was profiled, and TCRdb retains in-frame clones only, with some absent. The table shows 40,000 to 45,000 clones, with 80% to 90% occurring only once. The V call is TRBV19, the J call TRBJ1-3; no firm D call. The sequenced material came from peripheral blood. This TCR came from a human donor in a cohort sampled during active COVID-19. CDR3 sequence reads: CASSIRVTGSGNTIYF. The CDR3 coding sequence is TGTGCCAGTAGTATTCGAGTCACGGGCTCTGGAAACACCATATATTTT. Looking up the rest from reference TRBV19 and TRBJ1-3 gives the full variable domain: DGGITQSPKYLFRKEGQNVTLSCEQNLNHDAMYWYRQDPGQGLRLIYYSQIVNDFQKGDIAEGYSVSREKKESFPLTVTSAQKNPTAFYLCASSIRVTGSGNTIYFGEGSWLTVV.